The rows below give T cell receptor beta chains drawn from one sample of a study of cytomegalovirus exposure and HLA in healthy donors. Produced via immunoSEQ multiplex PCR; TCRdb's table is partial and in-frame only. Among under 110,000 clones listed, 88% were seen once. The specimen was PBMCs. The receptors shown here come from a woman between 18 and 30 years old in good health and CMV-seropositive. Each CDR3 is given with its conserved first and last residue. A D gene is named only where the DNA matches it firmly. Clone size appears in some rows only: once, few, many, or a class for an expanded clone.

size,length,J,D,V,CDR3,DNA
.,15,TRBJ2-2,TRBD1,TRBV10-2,CASQSDRANTGELFF,TGCGCCAGCCAATCCGACAGGGCGAACACCGGGGAGCTGTTTTTT
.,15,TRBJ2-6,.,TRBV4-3,CASSDHRDGANVLTF,TGCGCCAGCAGCGATCACAGGGATGGGGCCAACGTCCTGACTTTC
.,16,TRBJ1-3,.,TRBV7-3,CASSAITTDSGNTIYF,TGTGCCAGCAGCGCAATAACGACAGACTCTGGAAACACCATATATTTT
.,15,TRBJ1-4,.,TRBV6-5,CASSTTLGGVEKLFF,TGTGCCAGCAGCACCACCCTAGGGGGGGTTGAAAAACTGTTTTTT
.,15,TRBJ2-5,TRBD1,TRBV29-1,CSVQRDRRQQETQYF,TGCAGCGTCCAACGGGACAGAAGACAGCAAGAGACCCAGTACTTC
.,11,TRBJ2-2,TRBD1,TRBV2,CASGTDGELFF,TGTGCCAGCGGGACAGACGGGGAGCTGTTTTTT
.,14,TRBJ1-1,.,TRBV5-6,CASSLQQGSTEAFF,TGTGCCAGCAGCTTGCAACAGGGAAGCACTGAAGCTTTCTTT
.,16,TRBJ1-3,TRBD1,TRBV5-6,CASSPRGVISGNTIYF,TGTGCCAGCAGCCCCAGGGGGGTCATCTCTGGAAACACCATATATTTT
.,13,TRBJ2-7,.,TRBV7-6,CASSAYTGSEQYF,TGTGCCAGCAGCGCCTATACAGGGAGCGAGCAGTACTTC
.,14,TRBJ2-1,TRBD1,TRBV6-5,CASSRDRSSNEQFF,TGTGCCAGCAGCCGGGACAGATCTTCCAATGAGCAGTTCTTC
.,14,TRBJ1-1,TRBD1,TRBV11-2,CASSTGVWNTEAFF,TGTGCCAGCAGCACAGGGGTCTGGAACACTGAAGCTTTCTTT
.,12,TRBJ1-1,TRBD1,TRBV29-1,CSVGQDYTEAFF,TGCAGCGTGGGACAGGATTACACTGAAGCTTTCTTT
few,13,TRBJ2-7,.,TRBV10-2,CASSGRDSYEQYF,TGCGCCAGCAGTGGGCGGGACAGTTACGAGCAGTACTTC
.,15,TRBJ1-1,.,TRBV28,CASSPDSLMNTEAFF,TGTGCCAGCAGCCCAGACAGCCTAATGAACACTGAAGCTTTCTTT